This note documents a single T cell receptor beta chain sequence. Its antigen is still unknown. All CD3G-deficient patients showed autoimmunity, more severe in two. Patients aged 2 to 39 years had fewer naive and more memory CD4+ and CD8+ T cells. CD4+ T cells were divided by sorting: CD25-high CD127-low Tregs, CD25-low CD127-high conventional cells. The source of the sample is a study of regulatory T cells. Study results and limitations: Regulatory T cells showed the strongest V-J pair restriction and V/J gene skewing among patient repertoires. In CD3G-deficient patients, conventional CD4+ T cells were enriched for hydrophobic CDR3 residues at positions 6 and 7.

The primer mix had 52 TRBV and 13 TRBJ primers. Clones were read by immunoSEQ multiplex PCR, and TCRdb kept only the in-frame ones, dropping some. The data contain about 21,000 clones, around nine tenths of them singletons. From germline, CDR1 is MDHEN and CDR2 SYDVKM. The junction had 5 bases not matched to a gene; V was cut back by 6 bases and J by 5 bases. This CDR3 has 14 amino acids. The clonotype comes from a child younger than 18 with CD3G deficiency. The material sequenced was conventional CD4+ T cells sorted from blood. The chain recombines TRBV28 with TRBJ2-3, with 10 bases matching TRBD2. The CDR3 DNA follows: TGTGCCAGCAGCCCGCTAGCGGGAGTAGATACGCAGTATTTT. Residues: CASSPLAGVDTQYF.